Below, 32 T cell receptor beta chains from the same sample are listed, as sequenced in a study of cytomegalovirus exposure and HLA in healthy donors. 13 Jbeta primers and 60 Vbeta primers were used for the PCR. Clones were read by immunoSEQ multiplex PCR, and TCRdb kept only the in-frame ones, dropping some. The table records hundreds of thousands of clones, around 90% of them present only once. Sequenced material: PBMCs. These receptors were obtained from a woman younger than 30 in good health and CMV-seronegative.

Written as DNA, the CDR3 is TGTGCCACCCTCGGCAGGGGCACTGAAGCTTTCTTT. Translation: CATLGRGTEAFF. The J gene is TRBJ1-1, the V gene TRBV5-4; perhaps TRBD1 as D (6 bases). V was pared by 9 bases and J by 4 bases, with 13 bases between. CDR1 is SGHNT, CDR2 YYREEE, per germline (reference sequence). This CDR3 is 12 amino acids long.

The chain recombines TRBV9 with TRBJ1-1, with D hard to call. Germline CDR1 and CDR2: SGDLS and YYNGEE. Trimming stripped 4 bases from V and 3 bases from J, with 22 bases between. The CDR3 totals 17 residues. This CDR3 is CASSPITPGSRDTEAFF. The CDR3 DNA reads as TGTGCCAGCAGCCCTATAACCCCCGGGTCGAGAGACACTGAAGCTTTCTTT.

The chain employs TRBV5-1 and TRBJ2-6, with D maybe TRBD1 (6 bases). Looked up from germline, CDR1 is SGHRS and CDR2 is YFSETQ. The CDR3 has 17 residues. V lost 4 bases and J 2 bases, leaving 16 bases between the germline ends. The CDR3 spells CASSVNPGVAGANVLTF. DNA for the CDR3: TGCGCCAGCAGCGTAAACCCAGGGGTTGCTGGGGCCAACGTCCTGACTTTC.

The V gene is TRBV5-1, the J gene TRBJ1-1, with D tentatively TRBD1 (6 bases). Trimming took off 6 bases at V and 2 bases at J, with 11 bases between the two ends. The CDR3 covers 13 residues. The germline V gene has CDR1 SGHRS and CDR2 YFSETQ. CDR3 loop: CASTLTGNTEAFF. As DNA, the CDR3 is TGCGCCAGCACACTGACAGGCAACACTGAAGCTTTCTTT.

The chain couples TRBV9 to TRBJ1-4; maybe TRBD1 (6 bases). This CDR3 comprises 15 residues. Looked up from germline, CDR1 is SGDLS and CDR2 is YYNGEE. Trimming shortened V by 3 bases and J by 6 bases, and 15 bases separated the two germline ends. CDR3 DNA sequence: TGTGCCAGCAGCGGAAAGGACAGTATTTATGAAAAACTGTTTTTT. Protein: CASSGKDSIYEKLFF.

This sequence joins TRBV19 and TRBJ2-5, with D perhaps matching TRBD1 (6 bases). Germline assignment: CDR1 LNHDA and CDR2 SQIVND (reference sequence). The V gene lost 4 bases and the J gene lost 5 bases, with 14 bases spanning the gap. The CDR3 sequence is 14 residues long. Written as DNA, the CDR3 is TGTGCCAGTAGTACTTCAGGGGTCAGGGAGACCCAGTACTTC. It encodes CASSTSGVRETQYF.

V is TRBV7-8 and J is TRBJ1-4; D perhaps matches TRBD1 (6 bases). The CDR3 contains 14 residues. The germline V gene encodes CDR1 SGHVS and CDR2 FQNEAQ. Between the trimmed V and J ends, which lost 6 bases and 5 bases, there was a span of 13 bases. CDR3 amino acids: CASSLDRLNEKLFF. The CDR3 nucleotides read TGTGCCAGCAGTCTCGACAGGTTGAATGAAAAACTGTTTTTT.

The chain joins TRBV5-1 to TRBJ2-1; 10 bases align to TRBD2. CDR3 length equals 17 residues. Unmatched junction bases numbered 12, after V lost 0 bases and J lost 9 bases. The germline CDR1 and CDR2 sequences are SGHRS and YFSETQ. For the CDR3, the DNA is TGCGCCAGCAGCTTGGAGGGGCCAAGCGGGGGGGCCACTGAGCAGTTCTTC. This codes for CASSLEGPSGGATEQFF.

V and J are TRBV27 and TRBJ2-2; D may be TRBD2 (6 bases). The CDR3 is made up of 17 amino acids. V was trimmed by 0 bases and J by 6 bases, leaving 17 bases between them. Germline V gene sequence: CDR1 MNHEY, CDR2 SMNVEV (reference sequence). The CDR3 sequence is CASSLSGEPGGSGELFF. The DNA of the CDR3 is TGTGCCAGCAGTTTATCGGGGGAGCCCGGGGGATCCGGGGAGCTGTTTTTT.

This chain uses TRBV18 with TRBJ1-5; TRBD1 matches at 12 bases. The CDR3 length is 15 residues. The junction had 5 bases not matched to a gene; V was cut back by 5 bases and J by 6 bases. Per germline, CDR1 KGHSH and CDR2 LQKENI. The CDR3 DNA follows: TGTGCCAGCTCAACCGGGACAGGGGGCAGTCAGCCCCAGCATTTT. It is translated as CASSTGTGGSQPQHF.

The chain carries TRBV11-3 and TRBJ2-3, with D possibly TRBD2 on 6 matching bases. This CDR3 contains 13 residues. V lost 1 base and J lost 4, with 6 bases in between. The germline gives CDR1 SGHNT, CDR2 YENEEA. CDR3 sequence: CASSLGGADTQYF. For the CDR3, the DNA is TGTGCCAGCAGCTTAGGGGGGGCAGATACGCAGTATTTT.

This CDR3 reads CASSAGAPYGYTF. The CDR3 nucleotides read TGTGCCAGCAGTGCAGGGGCCCCGTATGGCTACACCTTC. The gene calls are TRBV25-1 and TRBJ1-2; perhaps TRBD1 as D (6 bases). CDR3 length equals 13 residues. Germline V lookup: CDR1 MGHDK, CDR2 SYGVNS. Trimming cost V 4 bases and J 5 bases, with 11 bases left between them.

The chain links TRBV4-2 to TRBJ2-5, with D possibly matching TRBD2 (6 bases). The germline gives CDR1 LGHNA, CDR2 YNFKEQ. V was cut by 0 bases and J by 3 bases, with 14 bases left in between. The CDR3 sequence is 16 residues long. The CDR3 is CASSQEEGIIKETQYF. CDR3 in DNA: TGTGCCAGCAGCCAAGAGGAGGGAATAATAAAAGAGACCCAGTACTTC.

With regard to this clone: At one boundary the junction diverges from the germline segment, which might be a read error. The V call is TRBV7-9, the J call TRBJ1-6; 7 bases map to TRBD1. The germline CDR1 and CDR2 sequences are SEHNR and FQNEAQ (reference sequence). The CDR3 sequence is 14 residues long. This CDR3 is CSSSLNRGNSPLHF. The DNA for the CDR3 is TGTTCCAGCAGCTTGAACAGGGGTAATTCACCCCTCCACTTT.

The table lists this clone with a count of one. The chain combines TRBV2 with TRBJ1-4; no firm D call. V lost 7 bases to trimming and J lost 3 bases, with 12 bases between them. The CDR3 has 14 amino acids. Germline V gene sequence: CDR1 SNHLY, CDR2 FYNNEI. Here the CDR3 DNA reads TGTGCCAGCAAATCCGGCGCGGCTAATGAAAAACTGTTTTTT. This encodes CASKSGAANEKLFF.

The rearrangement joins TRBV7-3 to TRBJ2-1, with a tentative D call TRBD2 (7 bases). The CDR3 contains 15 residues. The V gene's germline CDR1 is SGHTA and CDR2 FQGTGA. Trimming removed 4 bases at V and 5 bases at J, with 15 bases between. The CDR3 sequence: CASSYRGDTNNEQFF. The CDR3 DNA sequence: TGTGCCAGCAGCTACCGGGGGGACACTAACAATGAGCAGTTCTTC.

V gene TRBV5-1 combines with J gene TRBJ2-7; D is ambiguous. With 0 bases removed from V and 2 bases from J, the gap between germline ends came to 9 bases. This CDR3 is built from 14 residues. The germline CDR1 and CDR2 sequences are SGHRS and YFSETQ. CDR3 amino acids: CASSLGSVAYEQYF. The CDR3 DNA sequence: TGCGCCAGCAGCTTGGGAAGCGTCGCCTACGAGCAGTACTTC.

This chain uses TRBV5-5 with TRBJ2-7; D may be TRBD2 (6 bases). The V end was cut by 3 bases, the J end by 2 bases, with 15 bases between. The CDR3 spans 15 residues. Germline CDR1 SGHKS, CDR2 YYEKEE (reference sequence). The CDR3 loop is CASSSAGQTTYEQYF. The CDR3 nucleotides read TGTGCCAGCAGCTCTGCGGGGCAGACGACCTACGAGCAGTACTTC.

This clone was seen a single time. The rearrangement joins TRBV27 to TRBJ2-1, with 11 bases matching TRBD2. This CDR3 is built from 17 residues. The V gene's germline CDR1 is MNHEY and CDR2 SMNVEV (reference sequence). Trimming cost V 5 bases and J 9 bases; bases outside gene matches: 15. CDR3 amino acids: CASSLTSGGPSGSEQFF. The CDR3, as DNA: TGTGCCAGCAGTCTAACTAGCGGGGGCCCAAGCGGTTCTGAGCAGTTCTTC.

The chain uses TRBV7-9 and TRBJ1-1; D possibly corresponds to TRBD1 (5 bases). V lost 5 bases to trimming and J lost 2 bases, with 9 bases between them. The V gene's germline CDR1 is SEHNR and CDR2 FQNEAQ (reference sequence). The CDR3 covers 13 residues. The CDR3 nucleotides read TGTGCCAGCAGCATCACAGGAAACACTGAAGCTTTCTTT. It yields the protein CASSITGNTEAFF.

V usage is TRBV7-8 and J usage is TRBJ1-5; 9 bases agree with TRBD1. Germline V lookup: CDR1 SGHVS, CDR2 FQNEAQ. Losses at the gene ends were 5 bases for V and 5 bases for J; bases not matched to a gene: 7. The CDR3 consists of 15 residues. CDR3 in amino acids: CASSPDRDRDQPQHF. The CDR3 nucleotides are TGTGCCAGCAGCCCCGACCGGGACAGGGATCAGCCCCAGCATTTT. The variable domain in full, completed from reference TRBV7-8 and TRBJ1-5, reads GAGVSQSPRYKVAKRGQDVALRCDPISGHVSLFWYQQALGQGPEFLTYFQNEAQLDKSGLPSDRFFAERPEGSVSTLKIQRTQQEDSAVYLCASSPDRDRDQPQHFGDGTRLSIL.

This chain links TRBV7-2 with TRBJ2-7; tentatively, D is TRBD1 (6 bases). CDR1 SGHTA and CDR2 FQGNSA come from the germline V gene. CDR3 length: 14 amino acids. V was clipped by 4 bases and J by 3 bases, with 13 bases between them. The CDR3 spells CASSSWGQYYEQYF. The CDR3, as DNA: TGTGCCAGCAGCTCTTGGGGGCAGTACTACGAGCAGTACTTC. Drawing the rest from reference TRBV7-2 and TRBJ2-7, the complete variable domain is GAGVSQSPSNKVTEKGKDVELRCDPISGHTALYWYRQSLGQGLEFLIYFQGNSAPDKSGLPSDRFSAERTGGSVSTLTIQRTQQEDSAVYLCASSSWGQYYEQYFGPGTRLTVT.

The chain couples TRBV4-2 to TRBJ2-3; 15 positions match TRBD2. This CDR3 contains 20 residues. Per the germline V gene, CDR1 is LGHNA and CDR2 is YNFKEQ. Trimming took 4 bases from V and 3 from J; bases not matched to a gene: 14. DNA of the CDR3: TGTGCCAGCAGCCCCCTAATTTGGACTAGCGGGGGGGCTGGTACAGATACGCAGTATTTT. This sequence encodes CASSPLIWTSGGAGTDTQYF.

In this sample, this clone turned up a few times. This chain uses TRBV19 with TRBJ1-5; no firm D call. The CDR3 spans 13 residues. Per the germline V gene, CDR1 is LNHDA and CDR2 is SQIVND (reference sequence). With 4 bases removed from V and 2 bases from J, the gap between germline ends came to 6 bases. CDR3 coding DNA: TGTGCCAGTAGTACTGAGGGCAATCAGCCCCAGCATTTT. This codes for CASSTEGNQPQHF.

CDR3 sequence (DNA): TGTGCCAGCAGCTTAAGGGCCACCTACAATGAGCAGTTCTTC. This encodes CASSLRATYNEQFF. The J gene is TRBJ2-1, the V gene TRBV7-3; D is unclear. V was shortened by 1 base and J by 2 bases, with 6 bases between the two germline ends. CDR1 and CDR2 from the germline V gene are SGHTA and FQGTGA. This CDR3 region has 14 residues.

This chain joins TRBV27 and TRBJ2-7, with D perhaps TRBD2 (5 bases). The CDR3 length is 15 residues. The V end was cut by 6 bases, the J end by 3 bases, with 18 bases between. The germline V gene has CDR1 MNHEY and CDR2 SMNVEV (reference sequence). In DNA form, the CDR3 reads TGTGCCAGCAGGTTTGACGGGAATGAAGTCTACGAGCAGTACTTC. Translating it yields CASRFDGNEVYEQYF.

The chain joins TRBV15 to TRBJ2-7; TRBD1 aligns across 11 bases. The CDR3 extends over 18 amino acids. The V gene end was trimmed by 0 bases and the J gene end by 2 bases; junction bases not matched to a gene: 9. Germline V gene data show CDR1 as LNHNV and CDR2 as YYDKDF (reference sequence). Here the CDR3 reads CATSRDKTGTGGAYEQYF. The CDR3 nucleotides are TGTGCCACCAGCAGAGATAAAACAGGGACAGGGGGTGCCTACGAGCAGTACTTC.

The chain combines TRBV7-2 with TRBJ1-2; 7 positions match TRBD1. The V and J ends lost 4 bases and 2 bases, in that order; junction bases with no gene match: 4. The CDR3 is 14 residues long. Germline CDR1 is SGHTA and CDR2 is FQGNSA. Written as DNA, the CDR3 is TGTGCCAGCAGCTCACAGACAGGGAACTATGGCTACACCTTC. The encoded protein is CASSSQTGNYGYTF.

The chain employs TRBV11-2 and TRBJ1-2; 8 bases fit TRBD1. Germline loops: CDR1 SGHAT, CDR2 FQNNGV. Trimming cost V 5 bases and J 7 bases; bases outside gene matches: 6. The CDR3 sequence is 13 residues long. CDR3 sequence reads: CASSPSGGSGYTF. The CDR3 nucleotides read TGTGCCAGCAGCCCGTCAGGGGGCAGTGGCTACACCTTC.

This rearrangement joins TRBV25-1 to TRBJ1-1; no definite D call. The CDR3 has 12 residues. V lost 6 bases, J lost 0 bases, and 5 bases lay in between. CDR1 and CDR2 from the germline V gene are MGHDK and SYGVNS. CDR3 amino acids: CASRLMNTEAFF. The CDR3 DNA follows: TGTGCCAGCAGACTCATGAACACTGAAGCTTTCTTT.

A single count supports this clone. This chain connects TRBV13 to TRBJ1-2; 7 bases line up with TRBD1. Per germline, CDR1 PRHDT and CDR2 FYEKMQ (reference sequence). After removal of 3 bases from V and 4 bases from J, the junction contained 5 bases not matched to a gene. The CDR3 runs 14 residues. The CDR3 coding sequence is TGTGCCAGCAGCTTCAGGACAGGCTCCTATGGCTACACCTTC. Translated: CASSFRTGSYGYTF.

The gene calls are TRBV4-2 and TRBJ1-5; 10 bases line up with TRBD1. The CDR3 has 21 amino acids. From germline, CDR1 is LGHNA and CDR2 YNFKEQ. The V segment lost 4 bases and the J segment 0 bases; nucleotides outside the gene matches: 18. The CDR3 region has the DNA TGTGCCAGCAGCCCCCGGACGGATGGTCTGACAGGGGGCATTAGCAATCAGCCCCAGCATTTT. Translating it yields CASSPRTDGLTGGISNQPQHF.